The clone carrying this T cell receptor beta chain was seen a few times. Treatment in this sample: randomized to nivolumab then ipilimumab (arm A) or the reverse (arm B). This table comes from immunoSEQ multiplex PCR, and its TCRdb copy is limited to in-frame clones, with some not included. The table lists around 9,800 clones, roughly three fifths of them singletons. This entry is derived from a study of sequential checkpoint blockade in melanoma. This CDR3 has 14 amino acids. Per germline, CDR1 PRHDT and CDR2 FYEKMQ (reference sequence). Trimming took 6 bases from V and 7 from J, leaving 19 bases between them.

This sequence was found in a human donor with melanoma. The chain joins TRBV13 to TRBJ2-7; D gene unclear. The sequencing used CD8+ T cells sorted from blood (inferred from file names), collected from a patient given nivolumab and ipilimumab in sequence. The CDR3 DNA reads as TGTGCCAGCAGTTTGGGCTCTTCCCCTAAGGAGCAGTACTTC. This encodes CASSLGSSPKEQYF.